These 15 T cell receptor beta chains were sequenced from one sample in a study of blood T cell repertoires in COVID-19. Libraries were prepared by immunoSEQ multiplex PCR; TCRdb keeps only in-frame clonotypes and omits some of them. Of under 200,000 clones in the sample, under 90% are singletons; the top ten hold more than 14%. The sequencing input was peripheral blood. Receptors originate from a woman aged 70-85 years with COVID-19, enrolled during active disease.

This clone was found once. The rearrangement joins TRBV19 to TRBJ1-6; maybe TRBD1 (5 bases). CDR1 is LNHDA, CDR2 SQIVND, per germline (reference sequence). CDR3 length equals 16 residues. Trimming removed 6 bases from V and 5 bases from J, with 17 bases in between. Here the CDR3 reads CASSQGSFSHNSPLHF. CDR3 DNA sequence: TGTGCCAGTAGCCAGGGCTCATTTAGCCATAATTCACCCCTCCACTTT. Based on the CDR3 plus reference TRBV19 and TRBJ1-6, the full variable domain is DGGITQSPKYLFRKEGQNVTLSCEQNLNHDAMYWYRQDPGQGLRLIYYSQIVNDFQKGDIAEGYSVSREKKESFPLTVTSAQKNPTAFYLCASSQGSFSHNSPLHFGNGTRLTVT.

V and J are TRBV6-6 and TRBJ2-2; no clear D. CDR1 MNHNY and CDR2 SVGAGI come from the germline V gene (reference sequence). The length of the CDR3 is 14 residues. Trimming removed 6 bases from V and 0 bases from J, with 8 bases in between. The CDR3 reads CASRPTPNTGELFF. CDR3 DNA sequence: TGTGCCAGCAGACCCACACCGAACACCGGGGAGCTGTTTTTT.

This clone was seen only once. This CDR3 reads CAWSVGQGYGYTF. The CDR3 DNA sequence: TGTGCCTGGAGTGTGGGACAGGGGTATGGCTACACCTTC. The V call is TRBV30, the J call TRBJ1-2, with TRBD1 identical over 10 bases. The trim removed 0 bases at V and 5 bases at J, leaving 0 bases unmatched. The CDR3 sequence is 13 residues long. Germline lookup yields CDR1 GTSNPN and CDR2 SVGIG (reference sequence).

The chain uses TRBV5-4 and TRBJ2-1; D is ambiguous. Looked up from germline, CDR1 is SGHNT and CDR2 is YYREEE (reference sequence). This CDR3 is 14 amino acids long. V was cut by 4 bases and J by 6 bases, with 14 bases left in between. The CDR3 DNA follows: TGTGCCAGCAGCCCCCTAAGCTTATCCAATGAGCAGTTCTTC. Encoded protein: CASSPLSLSNEQFF.

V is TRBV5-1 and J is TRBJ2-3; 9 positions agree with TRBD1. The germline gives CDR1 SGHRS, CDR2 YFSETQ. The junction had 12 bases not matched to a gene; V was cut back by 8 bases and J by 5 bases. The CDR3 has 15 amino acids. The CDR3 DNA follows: TGCGCCAGTGGGGCCCGGACAGGGGCTAAAGATACGCAGTATTTT. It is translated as CASGARTGAKDTQYF.

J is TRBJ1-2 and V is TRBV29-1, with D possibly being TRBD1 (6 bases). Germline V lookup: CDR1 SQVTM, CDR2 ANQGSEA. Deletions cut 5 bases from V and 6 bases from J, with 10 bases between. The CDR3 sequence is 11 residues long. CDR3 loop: CSVTYRDGYTF. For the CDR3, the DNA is TGCAGCGTTACATACAGGGATGGCTACACCTTC.

CDR3 DNA: TGCGCCAGCAGCTTGACAGGCCTAACTAACTATGGCTACACCTTC. This gives the protein CASSLTGLTNYGYTF. This chain links TRBV5-1 with TRBJ1-2; D might be TRBD1 (5 bases). V lost 1 base and J 0 bases, leaving 10 bases between the germline ends. The CDR3 extends over 15 amino acids. Germline CDR1 and CDR2: SGHRS and YFSETQ.

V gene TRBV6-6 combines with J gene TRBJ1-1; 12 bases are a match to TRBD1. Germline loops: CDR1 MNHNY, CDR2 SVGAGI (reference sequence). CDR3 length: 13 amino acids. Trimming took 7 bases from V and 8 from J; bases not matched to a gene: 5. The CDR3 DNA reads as TGTGCCAGCACACGGGGACAGGGGGCGGAAGCTTTCTTT. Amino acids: CASTRGQGAEAFF.

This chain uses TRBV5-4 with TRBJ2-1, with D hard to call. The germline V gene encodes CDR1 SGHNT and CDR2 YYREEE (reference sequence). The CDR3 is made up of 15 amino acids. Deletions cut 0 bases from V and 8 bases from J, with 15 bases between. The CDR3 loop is CASSLVGSPWDEQFF. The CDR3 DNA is TGTGCCAGCAGCTTGGTGGGCTCCCCGTGGGATGAGCAGTTCTTC.

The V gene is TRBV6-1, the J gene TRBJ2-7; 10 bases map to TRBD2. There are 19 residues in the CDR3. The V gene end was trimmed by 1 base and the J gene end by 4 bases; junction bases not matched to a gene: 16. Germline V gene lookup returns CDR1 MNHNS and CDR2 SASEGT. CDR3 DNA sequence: TGTGCCAGCAGTGAAGTGCCCCCCGTACTAGCGGGGCAATCTTACGAGCAGTACTTC. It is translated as CASSEVPPVLAGQSYEQYF.

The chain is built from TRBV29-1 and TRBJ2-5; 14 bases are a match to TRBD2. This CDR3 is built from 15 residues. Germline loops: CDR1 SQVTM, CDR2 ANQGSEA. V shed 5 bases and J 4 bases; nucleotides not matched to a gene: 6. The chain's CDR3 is CSVLGLAGVGETQYF. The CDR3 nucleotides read TGCAGCGTTTTGGGACTAGCGGGGGTAGGAGAGACCCAGTACTTC.

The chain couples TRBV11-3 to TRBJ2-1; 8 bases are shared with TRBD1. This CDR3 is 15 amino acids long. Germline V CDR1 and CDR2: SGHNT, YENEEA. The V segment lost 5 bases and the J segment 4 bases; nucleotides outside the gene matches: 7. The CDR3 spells CASSPRQGSYNEQFF. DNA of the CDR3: TGTGCCAGCAGCCCGCGACAGGGGTCGTACAATGAGCAGTTCTTC.

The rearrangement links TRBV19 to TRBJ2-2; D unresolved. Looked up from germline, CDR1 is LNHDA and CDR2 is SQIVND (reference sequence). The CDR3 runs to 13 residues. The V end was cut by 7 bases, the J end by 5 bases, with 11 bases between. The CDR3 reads CASKSPLTGELFF. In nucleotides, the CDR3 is TGTGCCAGTAAATCCCCCCTAACCGGGGAGCTGTTTTTT.

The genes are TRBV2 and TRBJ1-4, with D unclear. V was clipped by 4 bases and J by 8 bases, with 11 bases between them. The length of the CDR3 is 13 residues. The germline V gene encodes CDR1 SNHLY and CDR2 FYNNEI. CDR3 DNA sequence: TGTGCCAGCAGTGTCGGAACCAGGGAAAAACTGTTTTTT. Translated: CASSVGTREKLFF.

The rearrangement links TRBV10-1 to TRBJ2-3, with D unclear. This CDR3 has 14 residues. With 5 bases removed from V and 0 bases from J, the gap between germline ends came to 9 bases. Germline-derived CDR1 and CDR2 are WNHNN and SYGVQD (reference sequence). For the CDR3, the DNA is TGCGCCAGCAGTCAATCGAGGAGCACAGATACGCAGTATTTT. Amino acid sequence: CASSQSRSTDTQYF.